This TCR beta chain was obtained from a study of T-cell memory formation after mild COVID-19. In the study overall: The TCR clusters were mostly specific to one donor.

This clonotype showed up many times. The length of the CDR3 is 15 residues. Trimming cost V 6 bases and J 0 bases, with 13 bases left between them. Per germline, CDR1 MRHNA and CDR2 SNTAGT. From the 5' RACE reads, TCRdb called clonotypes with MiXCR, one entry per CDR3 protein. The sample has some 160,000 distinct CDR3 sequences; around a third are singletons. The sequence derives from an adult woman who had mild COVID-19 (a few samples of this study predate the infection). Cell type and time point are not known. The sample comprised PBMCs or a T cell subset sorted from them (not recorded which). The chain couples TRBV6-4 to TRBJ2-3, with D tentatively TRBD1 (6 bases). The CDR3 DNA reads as TGTGCCAGCAGCAGGACAGACTCTAGCACAGATACGCAGTATTTT. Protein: CASSRTDSSTDTQYF.